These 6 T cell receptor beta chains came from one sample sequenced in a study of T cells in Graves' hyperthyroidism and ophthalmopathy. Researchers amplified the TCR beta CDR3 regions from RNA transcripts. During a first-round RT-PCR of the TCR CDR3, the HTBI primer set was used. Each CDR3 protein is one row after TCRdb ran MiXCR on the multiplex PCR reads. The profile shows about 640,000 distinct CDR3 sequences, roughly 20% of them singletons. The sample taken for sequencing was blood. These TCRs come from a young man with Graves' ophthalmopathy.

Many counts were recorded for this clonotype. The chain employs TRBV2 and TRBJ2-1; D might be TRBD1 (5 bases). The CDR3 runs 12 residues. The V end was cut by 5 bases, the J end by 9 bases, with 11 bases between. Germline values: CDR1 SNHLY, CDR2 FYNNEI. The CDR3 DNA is TGTGCCAGCAGTATCCAGGGCTCTGAGCAGTTCTTC. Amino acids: CASSIQGSEQFF.

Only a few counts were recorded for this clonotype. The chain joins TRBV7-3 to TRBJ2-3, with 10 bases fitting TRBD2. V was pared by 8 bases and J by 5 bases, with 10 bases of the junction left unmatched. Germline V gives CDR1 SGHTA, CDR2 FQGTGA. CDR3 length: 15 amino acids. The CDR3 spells CASSKAGGPGDTQYF. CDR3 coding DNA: TGTGCCAGCTCCAAAGCGGGAGGGCCAGGAGATACGCAGTATTTT.

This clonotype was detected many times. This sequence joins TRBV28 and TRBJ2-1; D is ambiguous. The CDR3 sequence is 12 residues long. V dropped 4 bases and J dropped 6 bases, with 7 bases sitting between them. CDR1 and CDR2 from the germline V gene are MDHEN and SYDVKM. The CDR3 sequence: CASSSVVNEQFF. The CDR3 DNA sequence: TGTGCCAGCAGTTCCGTAGTCAATGAGCAGTTCTTC.

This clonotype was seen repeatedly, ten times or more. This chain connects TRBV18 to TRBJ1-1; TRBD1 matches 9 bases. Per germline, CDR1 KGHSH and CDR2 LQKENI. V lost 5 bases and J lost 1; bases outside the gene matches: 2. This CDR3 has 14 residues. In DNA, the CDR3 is TGTGCCAGCTCAAAGGGACAGGGGAACACTGAAGCTTTCTTT. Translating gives CASSKGQGNTEAFF.

CDR3 region: CASRPQGARNEQYF. In nucleotides, the CDR3 is TGTGCCAGCAGGCCTCAGGGGGCGCGCAACGAGCAGTACTTC. The chain carries TRBV12-3 or TRBV12-4 and TRBJ2-7; 8 bases line up with TRBD1. The CDR3 spans 14 residues. After removal of 6 bases from V and 5 bases from J, the junction contained 9 bases not matched to a gene.

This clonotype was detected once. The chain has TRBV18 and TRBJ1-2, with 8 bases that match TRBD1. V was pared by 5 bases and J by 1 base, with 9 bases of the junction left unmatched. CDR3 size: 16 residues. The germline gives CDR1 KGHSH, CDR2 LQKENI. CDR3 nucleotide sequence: TGTGCCAGCTCATCTGGCCGGACAGGGTATAACTATGGCTACACCTTC. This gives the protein CASSSGRTGYNYGYTF.